This T cell receptor (beta chain) was retrieved from a study of blood T cell repertoires in COVID-19. The age range of participants was 18 to 89 years, with residence in about 25 US areas. Germline assignment: CDR1 SEHNR and CDR2 FQNEAQ (reference sequence). This CDR3 region has 13 residues. The trim removed 1 base at V and 11 bases at J, leaving 6 bases unmatched. Profiled with immunoSEQ multiplex PCR; TCRdb holds only in-frame clones, not every one. The data contain around 300,000 clones, approximately 85% of them seen just once; the ten biggest clones take up around 1%. The sample consisted of PBMCs or T cells enriched from blood (not recorded which). The sequence came from a woman in her twenties or thirties who had recovered from COVID-19. The chain combines TRBV7-9 with TRBJ1-1; 8 bases agree with TRBD1. CDR3 DNA: TGTGCCAGCAGCTTAGGGATCAGGGGGCGGGCTTTCTTT. It specifies CASSLGIRGRAFF.